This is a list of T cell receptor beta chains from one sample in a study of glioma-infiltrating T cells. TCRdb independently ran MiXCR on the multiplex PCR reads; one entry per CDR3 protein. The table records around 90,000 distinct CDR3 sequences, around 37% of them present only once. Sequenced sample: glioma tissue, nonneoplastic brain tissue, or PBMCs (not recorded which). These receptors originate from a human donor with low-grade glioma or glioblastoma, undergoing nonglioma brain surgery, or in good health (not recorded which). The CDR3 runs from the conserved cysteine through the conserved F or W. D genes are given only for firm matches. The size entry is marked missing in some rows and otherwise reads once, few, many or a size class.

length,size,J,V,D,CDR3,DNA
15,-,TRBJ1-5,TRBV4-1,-,CASSQVPGFNQPQNF,TGCGCCAGCAGCCAAGTCCCCGGCTTCAATCAGCCCCAGAATTTT
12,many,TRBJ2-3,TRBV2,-,CASSEGKDTQYF,TGTGCCAGCAGTGAAGGGAAAGATACGCAGTATTTT
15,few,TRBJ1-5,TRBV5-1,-,CASSFEGRPNQPQHF,TGCGCCAGCAGCTTCGAGGGACGGCCCAATCAGCCCCAGCATTTT
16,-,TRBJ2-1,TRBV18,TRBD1,CVSSPPDRGLNNEQFF,TGCGTCAGCTCACCACCGGACAGGGGCCTTAACAATGAGCAGTTCTTC
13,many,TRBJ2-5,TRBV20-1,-,CSAKGHRRETQYF,TGCAGTGCAAAGGGCCATCGGCGGGAGACCCAGTACTTC
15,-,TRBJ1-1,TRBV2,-,CASSRDNPRGTEAFF,TGTGCCAGCAGCCGGGACAATCCACGGGGCACTGAAGCTTTCTTT
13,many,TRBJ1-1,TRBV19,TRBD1,CASLDRGSSEAFF,TGTGCCAGCCTCGACAGGGGGTCGTCTGAAGCTTTCTTT
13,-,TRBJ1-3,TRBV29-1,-,CSVPRGSGNTIYF,TGCAGCGTCCCACGGGGTTCTGGAAACACCATATATTTT
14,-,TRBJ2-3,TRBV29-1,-,CSVAMTASTDTQYF,TGCAGCGTTGCGATGACAGCTAGCACAGATACGCAGTATTTT
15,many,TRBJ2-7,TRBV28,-,CASSSRADSYYEQYF,TGTGCCAGCAGTTCACGGGCAGATTCCTACTACGAGCAGTACTTC